Given below is one TCR beta chain in context. This sample was included in a study of CD8 T cells in Susac syndrome. RNA was extracted with the RNeasy kit, and a quantity of roughly 0.5 to 1 ug was reverse transcribed using random hexamers. Via MiXCR, TCRdb re-called the immunoSEQ multiplex PCR reads, giving one row per CDR3 protein. The table lists about 280,000 distinct CDR3 sequences, roughly 81% of them singletons. CDR3 length: 15 amino acids. V was clipped by 1 base and J by 1 base, with 11 bases between them. Germline V gene sequence: CDR1 SQVTM, CDR2 ANQGSEA. The J gene is TRBJ1-3, the V gene TRBV29-1; a possible D gene is TRBD1 (5 bases). The TCR sequence derives from a human donor with multiple sclerosis. The source material was CD8+ T cells from PBMCs. CDR3 region: CSVEVTVFSGNTIYF. CDR3 nucleotides: TGCAGCGTTGAAGTGACAGTTTTTTCTGGAAACACCATATATTTT.